The 23 T cell receptor beta chains listed next were all sequenced from one sample in a study of shared clonotypes between healthy human individuals. The data were produced by immunoSEQ multiplex PCR, yet TCRdb's version contains in-frame clones alone and is incomplete. The repertoire holds 450,000 to 550,000 clones, 79% seen once, with approximately 13% in the top ten. Sequenced input: PBMCs. The source of these receptors is a woman between 35 and 50 years old in good health. Some clones in this sample may be carry-over from other donors' samples.

The rearrangement uses TRBV5-1 and TRBJ2-2; TRBD2 matches at 8 bases. Germline CDR1 reads SGHRS; CDR2 reads YFSETQ. Trimming took 4 bases from V and 3 from J; bases not matched to a gene: 5. This CDR3 spans 15 amino acids. The CDR3 DNA follows: TGCGCCAGCAGCCTCCGGGAGGGGGACACCGGGGAGCTGTTTTTT. It yields the protein CASSLREGDTGELFF.

This rearrangement joins TRBV14 to TRBJ2-1; 14 bases are shared with TRBD2. CDR3 length equals 15 residues. J was trimmed by 10 bases and V by 4 bases; bases with no gene match: 6. In germline, CDR1 is SGHDN, CDR2 FVKESK. The CDR3 nucleotides read TGTGCCAGCAGCCCCGGGACTAGCGGGAGACGGGAGCAGTTCTTC. Protein product: CASSPGTSGRREQFF.

V and J are TRBV5-1 and TRBJ1-1, with 10 nucleotides matching TRBD1. Germline V CDR1 and CDR2: SGHRS, YFSETQ. The CDR3 extends over 15 amino acids. J lost 5 bases, V lost 5 bases, and 9 bases had no gene match. CDR3 DNA: TGCGCCAGCAGTCGGGGGCGGGACAGGGGTACTGAAGCTTTCTTT. Protein: CASSRGRDRGTEAFF.

The chain combines TRBV23-1 with TRBJ1-2; unclear D gene. TRBV23-1 is identified as an open reading frame with a role that is uncertain. Trimming cost V 0 bases and J 6 bases, with 20 bases left between them. The CDR3 is 17 amino acids. The CDR3 reads CASSQSRRSGVGDGYTF. CDR3 bases: TGCGCCAGCAGTCAATCGAGGCGGTCAGGCGTCGGAGATGGCTACACCTTC.

This chain links TRBV5-5 with TRBJ1-1; a possible D gene is TRBD1 (6 bases). Trimming left V 4 bases short and J 6 bases short, with 19 bases between. The CDR3 covers 15 residues. Per the germline V gene, CDR1 is SGHKS and CDR2 is YYEKEE (reference sequence). The CDR3 DNA sequence: TGTGCCAGCAGCAAACCCGGGACACCGGGTGCTGAAGCTTTCTTT. It specifies CASSKPGTPGAEAFF.

V usage is TRBV5-5 and J usage is TRBJ1-2, with a possible D match to TRBD1 (5 bases). This CDR3 comprises 15 residues. Trimming stripped 0 bases from V and 0 bases from J, with 9 bases between. Germline values: CDR1 SGHKS, CDR2 YYEKEE (reference sequence). CDR3 sequence: CASSLEAGANYGYTF. CDR3 coding DNA: TGTGCCAGCAGCTTGGAAGCGGGGGCTAACTATGGCTACACCTTC.

V usage is TRBV19 and J usage is TRBJ1-2; the match to TRBD1 covers 12 bases. The germline V gene encodes CDR1 LNHDA and CDR2 SQIVND (reference sequence). The V segment lost 3 bases and the J segment 7 bases; nucleotides outside the gene matches: 6. The length of the CDR3 is 15 residues. The DNA for the CDR3 is TGTGCCAGTAGTATCACCGGGACAGGGGGCTTTGGCTACACCTTC. It specifies CASSITGTGGFGYTF. The full variable domain, completed using reference TRBV19 and TRBJ1-2, is DGGITQSPKYLFRKEGQNVTLSCEQNLNHDAMYWYRQDPGQGLRLIYYSQIVNDFQKGDIAEGYSVSREKKESFPLTVTSAQKNPTAFYLCASSITGTGGFGYTFGSGTRLTVV.

The chain is built from TRBV10-2 and TRBJ2-7; the D is unclear. This CDR3 contains 15 residues. Trimming left V 9 bases short and J 2 bases short, with 20 bases between. Germline CDR1 WSHSY, CDR2 SAAADI. The CDR3 protein is CASTPLEGAPYEQYF. Here the CDR3 DNA reads TGCGCCAGTACTCCCCTCGAAGGTGCCCCCTACGAGCAGTACTTC.

This clone was recorded once. The J gene is TRBJ1-2, the V gene TRBV13, with 8 bases fitting TRBD1. Per germline, CDR1 PRHDT and CDR2 FYEKMQ (reference sequence). Trimming removed 0 bases from V and 2 bases from J; junction bases left unmatched: 8. The CDR3 has 17 residues. The CDR3 reads CASSLGLAGGANYGYTF. The CDR3 DNA is TGTGCCAGCAGCTTAGGCCTCGCAGGGGGCGCGAACTATGGCTACACCTTC.

This clone has only one observation. The rearrangement joins TRBV28 to TRBJ1-4; D ambiguous. Germline loops: CDR1 MDHEN, CDR2 SYDVKM. The CDR3 sequence is 14 residues long. Trimming shortened V by 2 bases and J by 4 bases, and 8 bases separated the two germline ends. The CDR3 loop is CASSLGQNNEKLFF. CDR3 bases: TGTGCCAGCAGTTTAGGGCAGAATAATGAAAAACTGTTTTTT.

This clone came up once. The rearrangement links TRBV18 to TRBJ1-2; perhaps TRBD1 as D (6 bases). V gave up 4 bases and J gave up 4 bases, with 7 bases separating them. Germline-derived CDR1 and CDR2 are KGHSH and LQKENI. CDR3 length: 12 residues. For the CDR3, the DNA is TGTGCCAGCTCACAGGACAGCTATGGCTACACCTTC. Its translation is CASSQDSYGYTF.

V is TRBV28 and J is TRBJ2-5; 8 positions agree with TRBD2. CDR3 size: 15 residues. V lost 3 bases, J lost 2 bases, and 5 bases stayed unmatched. Germline CDR1 is MDHEN and CDR2 is SYDVKM. The CDR3 DNA follows: TGTGCCAGCAGTTTGGGTAGCGGGGCTCAAGAGACCCAGTACTTC. Its protein is CASSLGSGAQETQYF.

V gene TRBV6-5 combines with J gene TRBJ2-1; D perhaps matches TRBD2 (6 bases). V lost 7 bases to trimming and J lost 6 bases, with 19 bases between them. Germline assignment: CDR1 MNHEY and CDR2 SVGAGI. The CDR3 is 15 amino acids. CDR3 DNA sequence: TGTGCCAGCACCAGACTAGAGAGTCATCCCAATGAGCAGTTCTTC. It specifies CASTRLESHPNEQFF.

The rearrangement joins TRBV14 to TRBJ1-2; perhaps TRBD1 as D (6 bases). The ends were cut back, 3 bases at V and 2 bases at J, with 13 bases in the middle. Germline V CDR1 and CDR2: SGHDN, FVKESK. The length of the CDR3 is 15 residues. The CDR3 protein is CASSQEQGENYGYTF. The CDR3 region has the DNA TGTGCCAGCAGCCAGGAACAGGGAGAGAACTATGGCTACACCTTC.

V usage is TRBV11-2 and J usage is TRBJ2-7; D is unclear. This CDR3 has 11 residues. V lost 6 bases and J 4 bases, leaving 7 bases between the germline ends. Germline values: CDR1 SGHAT, CDR2 FQNNGV. CDR3 loop: CASSVGYEQYF. The CDR3 DNA sequence: TGTGCCAGCAGTGTAGGGTACGAGCAGTACTTC.

Comment on this clone: Other nucleotide sequences from this sample produce the same CDR3. This chain links TRBV6-1 with TRBJ2-5; 8 nucleotides agree with TRBD1. CDR1 and CDR2 (germline): MNHNS, SASEGT. The CDR3 length is 13 residues. V was clipped by 6 bases and J by 2 bases; unmatched bases: 2. The CDR3 loop is CASRWTGQETQYF. For the CDR3, the DNA is TGTGCCAGCAGGTGGACAGGGCAAGAGACCCAGTACTTC.

The chain recombines TRBV6-6 with TRBJ2-7, with 8 bases identical to TRBD2. The CDR3 has 16 residues. Germline V gives CDR1 MNHNY, CDR2 SVGAGI (reference sequence). V shed 2 bases, J shed 2 bases, and the junction held 8 bases outside the gene matches. CDR3 bases: TGTGCCAGCAGTTACCGTAAGAGCGGGAGTGCCTACGAGCAGTACTTC. This translates into CASSYRKSGSAYEQYF.

In DNA form, the CDR3 reads TGTGCCAGCAGCTTTCCGACTAGCGGGATCAACACCGGGGAGCTGTTTTTT. The encoded protein is CASSFPTSGINTGELFF. The V and J genes are TRBV5-5 and TRBJ2-2; the match to TRBD2 covers 11 bases. There are 17 residues in the CDR3. Per the germline V gene, CDR1 is SGHKS and CDR2 is YYEKEE (reference sequence). The V gene end was trimmed by 2 bases and the J gene end by 2 bases; junction bases not matched to a gene: 5.

V is TRBV11-2 and J is TRBJ1-3; tentative D call: TRBD1 (6 bases). Germline CDR1 is SGHAT and CDR2 is FQNNGV. The CDR3 has 18 amino acids. V lost 5 bases and J 0 bases, leaving 20 bases between the germline ends. The CDR3 reads CASSLKRIGGFSGNTIYF. The DNA for the CDR3 is TGTGCCAGCAGCCTTAAAAGGATAGGGGGTTTCTCTGGAAACACCATATATTTT.

The gene calls are TRBV9 and TRBJ2-2; D possibly corresponds to TRBD2 (6 bases). V was clipped by 4 bases and J by 6 bases, with 19 bases between them. This CDR3 has 16 residues. Germline CDR1 and CDR2: SGDLS and YYNGEE. CDR3 DNA: TGTGCCAGCAGCCCCCTTGGAGGGAGAGGGGCCGGGGAGCTGTTTTTT. Its protein product is CASSPLGGRGAGELFF. The full variable domain, in which reference TRBV9 and TRBJ2-2 provide the parts outside the CDR3, is DSGVTQTPKHLITATGQRVTLRCSPRSGDLSVYWYQQSLDQGLQFLIQYYNGEERAKGNILERFSAQQFPDLHSELNLSSLELGDSALYFCASSPLGGRGAGELFFGEGSRLTVL.

On this clone: The CDR3 does not close with the conserved phenylalanine or tryptophan, likely indicating a read error. The DNA is omitted, as the CDR3 cannot be located on it reliably, and the CDR3 follows TCRdb's listing. The chain is built from TRBV7-9 and TRBJ1-1. Germline-derived CDR1 and CDR2 are SEHNR and FQNEAQ (reference sequence). The CDR3 spans 11 residues, counting both ends. The CDR3 protein is CASTNQVPGRL.

V and J are TRBV18 and TRBJ2-7, with 9 bases fitting TRBD2. CDR3 length: 18 amino acids. V lost 4 bases to trimming and J lost 2 bases; unmatched junction nucleotides: 15. The germline V gene encodes CDR1 KGHSH and CDR2 LQKENI. Here the CDR3 reads CASSQLPFGAGGAYEQYF. CDR3 sequence (DNA): TGTGCCAGCTCACAACTCCCCTTTGGTGCGGGAGGGGCCTACGAGCAGTACTTC.

This clone came up a few times. The chain joins TRBV2 to TRBJ1-5; 9 bases map to TRBD1. Germline CDR1 and CDR2: SNHLY and FYNNEI. The V gene end was trimmed by 5 bases and the J gene end by 6 bases; junction bases not matched to a gene: 5. There are 14 residues in the CDR3. CDR3 loop: CASSLLQGAQPQHF. In DNA form, the CDR3 reads TGTGCCAGCAGTCTTCTACAGGGGGCTCAGCCCCAGCATTTT.